One and the same sample provided the 6 T cell receptor beta chains below, sequenced in a study of blood T cell repertoires in COVID-19. TCRdb's copy holds only in-frame clones and misses some; the assay was immunoSEQ multiplex PCR. The sample holds more than 95,000 clones, approximately 81% seen once. The specimen was peripheral blood. The receptors shown here come from a woman between 45 and 65 years old with acute or convalescent COVID-19.

J is TRBJ2-7 and V is TRBV19; tentative D call: TRBD2 (7 bases). The V gene lost 1 base and the J gene lost 4 bases, with 14 bases spanning the gap. The CDR3 loop spans 15 amino acids. Germline V gene data show CDR1 as LNHDA and CDR2 as SQIVND (reference sequence). For the CDR3, the DNA is TGTGCCAGTAGTATAGCGGGGGGCGCAAGGTACGAGCAGTACTTC. Protein: CASSIAGGARYEQYF. The full variable domain, completed using reference TRBV19 and TRBJ2-7, is DGGITQSPKYLFRKEGQNVTLSCEQNLNHDAMYWYRQDPGQGLRLIYYSQIVNDFQKGDIAEGYSVSREKKESFPLTVTSAQKNPTAFYLCASSIAGGARYEQYFGPGTRLTVT.

The V and J genes are TRBV5-1 and TRBJ1-4; a possible D gene is TRBD1 (6 bases). CDR3 length: 13 amino acids. With 4 bases removed from V and 4 bases from J, the gap between germline ends came to 8 bases. Germline CDR1 and CDR2: SGHRS and YFSETQ. The CDR3 nucleotides are TGCGCCAGCAGCAGACAGGTTAATGAAAAACTGTTTTTT. This codes for CASSRQVNEKLFF.

The CDR3 is CASSVSPTGAYGYTF. The DNA of the CDR3 is TGCGCCAGCAGCGTATCGCCGACAGGGGCCTATGGCTACACCTTC. V usage is TRBV10-2 and J usage is TRBJ1-2, with TRBD1 identical over 8 bases. The CDR3 length is 15 residues. The junction had 10 bases not matched to a gene; V was cut back by 6 bases and J by 4 bases. Germline values: CDR1 WSHSY, CDR2 SAAADI.

This chain joins TRBV29-1 and TRBJ2-1; 7 nucleotides line up with TRBD2. The CDR3 covers 16 residues. J gave up 3 bases and V 1 base, and 9 bases lay outside the gene matches. Germline lookup yields CDR1 SQVTM and CDR2 ANQGSEA. CDR3 protein: CSVEAGLAENYNEQFF. CDR3 coding DNA: TGCAGCGTTGAAGCGGGGCTAGCGGAGAACTACAATGAGCAGTTCTTC.

The chain uses TRBV6-6 and TRBJ1-1; 10 bases match TRBD1. The ends lost 6 bases at V and 1 base at J; junction bases unmatched: 8. Germline CDR1 reads MNHNY; CDR2 reads SVGAGI (reference sequence). The CDR3 runs 16 residues. CDR3 in amino acids: CASSPGQGIGNTEAFF. CDR3 nucleotide sequence: TGTGCCAGCAGCCCGGGACAGGGGATAGGGAACACTGAAGCTTTCTTT.

The chain uses TRBV19 and TRBJ2-3, with 7 positions matching TRBD1. CDR3 length: 15 residues. Germline CDR1 LNHDA, CDR2 SQIVND (reference sequence). V shed 6 bases and J 0 bases; nucleotides not matched to a gene: 6. CDR3 in amino acids: CASSPGQTSTDTQYF. The CDR3 nucleotides read TGTGCCAGTAGCCCGGGACAGACTAGCACAGATACGCAGTATTTT.